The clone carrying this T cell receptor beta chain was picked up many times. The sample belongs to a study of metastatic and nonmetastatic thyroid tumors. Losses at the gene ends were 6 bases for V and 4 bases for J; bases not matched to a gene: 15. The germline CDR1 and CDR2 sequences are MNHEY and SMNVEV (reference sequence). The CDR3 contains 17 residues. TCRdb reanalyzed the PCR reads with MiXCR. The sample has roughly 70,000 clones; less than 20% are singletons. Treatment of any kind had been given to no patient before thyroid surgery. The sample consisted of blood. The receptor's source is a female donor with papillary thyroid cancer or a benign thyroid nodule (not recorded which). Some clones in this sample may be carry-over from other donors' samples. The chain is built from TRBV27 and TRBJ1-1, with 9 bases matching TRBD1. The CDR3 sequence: CASSHLRDRVGATEAFF. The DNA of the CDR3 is TGTGCCAGCAGCCACCTCCGGGACAGGGTCGGGGCCACTGAAGCTTTCTTT.